This is a list of T cell receptor beta chains from one sample in a study of patients and donors after allogeneic stem cell transplantation. MiXCR was run by TCRdb on the RT-PCR reads, yielding one entry per CDR3 protein. The sample holds some 230,000 distinct CDR3 sequences; 14% are singletons and the top ten take around 10%. Source material: blood, either unsorted or a sorted T cell fraction (not recorded which). These receptors came from a human donor who was either an allogeneic HSCT recipient or a stem cell or donor lymphocyte infusion donor (not recorded which). It is not recorded whose cells these are; they may come from a transplant donor. Both conserved end residues are part of each CDR3. The D gene is left open where the match is weak. A clone size is listed for some rows: how often the clone was seen (once, few, many), or a class if it is expanded.

d_call: TRBD2; clone_size: few; j_call: TRBJ2-3; v_call: TRBV20-1; cdr3_nt: TGCAGTGCTAGCCACGGGGGGATCGGCACAGATACGCAGTATTTT; cdr3_aa: CSASHGGIGTDTQYF
d_call: TRBD1; clone_size: many; j_call: TRBJ2-5; v_call: TRBV4-2; cdr3_nt: TGTGCCAGCAGCCAAGAATGGGGGGGACAGGGCCTCCTACAATCCCAAGAGACCCAGTACTTC; cdr3_aa: CASSQEWGGQGLLQSQETQYF
d_call: TRBD1; clone_size: few; j_call: TRBJ1-1; v_call: TRBV7-2; cdr3_nt: TGTGCCAGCAGCTTAGGGCAGGGGGCTGGAGCTTTCTTT; cdr3_aa: CASSLGQGAGAFF
d_call: .; clone_size: .; j_call: TRBJ2-2; v_call: TRBV20-1; cdr3_nt: TGCAGTGCGCCGAACTGGAACACCGGGGAGCTGTTTTTT; cdr3_aa: CSAPNWNTGELFF
d_call: .; clone_size: .; j_call: TRBJ2-7; v_call: TRBV6-5; cdr3_nt: TGTGCCAGCAGTTACTCCCCGTGGGGGGACCTTGCCTACGAGCAGTACTTC; cdr3_aa: CASSYSPWGDLAYEQYF
d_call: .; clone_size: many; j_call: TRBJ2-3; v_call: TRBV5-1; cdr3_nt: TGCGCCAGCAGCTTGACGGGACCGGAAACAGATACGCAGTATTTT; cdr3_aa: CASSLTGPETDTQYF
d_call: .; clone_size: .; j_call: TRBJ1-2; v_call: TRBV4-2; cdr3_nt: TGTGCCAGCAGCCAAGAATTCCGGGACTTAAATGGCTACACCTTC; cdr3_aa: CASSQEFRDLNGYTF
d_call: TRBD1; clone_size: .; j_call: TRBJ1-1; v_call: TRBV2; cdr3_nt: TGTGCCAGCAGGACAGGGAGTAGGGTCACTGAAGCTTTCTTT; cdr3_aa: CASRTGSRVTEAFF
d_call: TRBD1; clone_size: .; j_call: TRBJ2-5; v_call: TRBV5-1; cdr3_nt: TGCGCCAGCACCACAGGGGGAAAAGAGACCCAGTACTTC; cdr3_aa: CASTTGGKETQYF
d_call: TRBD2; clone_size: .; j_call: TRBJ2-1; v_call: TRBV12-3/TRBV12-4; cdr3_nt: TGTGCCAGCAGTCGAGGGACTAGCGGGGGGGGCAATGAGCAGTTCTTC; cdr3_aa: CASSRGTSGGGNEQFF
d_call: TRBD2; clone_size: few; j_call: TRBJ2-7; v_call: TRBV20-1; cdr3_nt: TGCAGTGCTAGAGGACTAGCGGGGGGGATCGCCTACGAGCAGTACTTC; cdr3_aa: CSARGLAGGIAYEQYF
d_call: TRBD1; clone_size: .; j_call: TRBJ2-3; v_call: TRBV20-1; cdr3_nt: TGCAGTGCCTTCGAGGGACAGTTATTAAAAGATACGCAGTATTTT; cdr3_aa: CSAFEGQLLKDTQYF
d_call: .; clone_size: .; j_call: TRBJ2-3; v_call: TRBV7-6; cdr3_nt: TGTGCCAGCAGCTTAGGGGCGGGGGCCCGAGATACGCAGTATTTT; cdr3_aa: CASSLGAGARDTQYF
d_call: .; clone_size: few; j_call: TRBJ2-3; v_call: TRBV10-3; cdr3_nt: TGTGCCATCAGTGGCCCCATAGGAGCAGAATCCCGCACAGATACGCAGTATTTT; cdr3_aa: CAISGPIGAESRTDTQYF
d_call: TRBD2; clone_size: .; j_call: TRBJ2-3; v_call: TRBV20-1; cdr3_nt: TGCAGTGCTAGGAGAGCGGGAGATGACACAGATACGCAGTATTTT; cdr3_aa: CSARRAGDDTDTQYF
d_call: TRBD2; clone_size: few; j_call: TRBJ2-5; v_call: TRBV20-1; cdr3_nt: TGCAGTGCCCTGCGGGAGTTAGAGACCCAGTACTTC; cdr3_aa: CSALRELETQYF
d_call: .; clone_size: .; j_call: TRBJ1-4; v_call: TRBV12-3/TRBV12-4; cdr3_nt: TGTGCCACTCGAGAGGGAGGGGATGAAAAACTGTTTTTT; cdr3_aa: CATREGGDEKLFF
d_call: .; clone_size: .; j_call: TRBJ1-6; v_call: TRBV12-3/TRBV12-4; cdr3_nt: TGTGCCAGCACAACAGGATTTGGTTCACCCCTCCACTTT; cdr3_aa: CASTTGFGSPLHF
d_call: .; clone_size: few; j_call: TRBJ1-2; v_call: TRBV30; cdr3_nt: TGTGCCCTTGAGACCTATGGCTACACCTTC; cdr3_aa: CALETYGYTF
d_call: .; clone_size: few; j_call: TRBJ1-1; v_call: TRBV5-1; cdr3_nt: TGCGCCAGCACCCTGGGGGCTGTTCCTGAAGCTTTCTTT; cdr3_aa: CASTLGAVPEAFF
d_call: TRBD2; clone_size: few; j_call: TRBJ2-1; v_call: TRBV6-1; cdr3_nt: TGTGCCAGCACCCGGACTAGCGGGAGGGTTAATGAGCAGTTCTTC; cdr3_aa: CASTRTSGRVNEQFF
d_call: .; clone_size: .; j_call: TRBJ1-4; v_call: TRBV27; cdr3_nt: TGTGCCAGCAGTGCCAGGGTATTTGCAACTAATGAAAAACTGTTTTTT; cdr3_aa: CASSARVFATNEKLFF
d_call: .; clone_size: .; j_call: TRBJ1-2; v_call: TRBV30; cdr3_nt: TGTGCCTGGAGTCAGGGGCCAACGGGTGGCTACACCTTC; cdr3_aa: CAWSQGPTGGYTF
d_call: TRBD1; clone_size: few; j_call: TRBJ2-7; v_call: TRBV30; cdr3_nt: TGTGCCTGGAGCCCAGACAGGGCCGGCGAGCAGTACTTC; cdr3_aa: CAWSPDRAGEQYF
d_call: TRBD2; clone_size: .; j_call: TRBJ2-3; v_call: TRBV30; cdr3_nt: TGTGCCTGGAGTCCTGGACTAGCGGGGGGCACAGATACGCAGTATTTT; cdr3_aa: CAWSPGLAGGTDTQYF
d_call: .; clone_size: few; j_call: TRBJ1-1; v_call: TRBV5-1; cdr3_nt: TGCGCCAGCAGTTGGCCTGGAACGAACACTGAAGCTTTCTTT; cdr3_aa: CASSWPGTNTEAFF
d_call: .; clone_size: many; j_call: TRBJ1-1; v_call: TRBV12-3/TRBV12-4; cdr3_nt: TGTGCCAGCAGTTTATTCGGGGGCGCGACTGAAGCTTTCTTT; cdr3_aa: CASSLFGGATEAFF
d_call: .; clone_size: many; j_call: TRBJ1-3; v_call: TRBV6-5; cdr3_nt: TGTGCCAGCAGTTACGGGGGCTCATACTCTGGAAACACCATATATTTT; cdr3_aa: CASSYGGSYSGNTIYF
d_call: .; clone_size: many; j_call: TRBJ2-3; v_call: TRBV29-1; cdr3_nt: TGCAGCGTTGGGTCAGGGGAGGATACGCAGTATTTT; cdr3_aa: CSVGSGEDTQYF
d_call: .; clone_size: .; j_call: TRBJ1-2; v_call: TRBV29-1; cdr3_nt: TGCAGCGCCGGGTCCTCTCCGGGCACGGACGGCTCCACCTTC; cdr3_aa: CSAGSSPGTDGSTF
d_call: .; clone_size: .; j_call: TRBJ2-5; v_call: TRBV5-4; cdr3_nt: TGTGCCAGCAGCCTGAGTACGTACCAAGAGACCCAGTACTTC; cdr3_aa: CASSLSTYQETQYF
d_call: .; clone_size: .; j_call: TRBJ1-3; v_call: TRBV4-3; cdr3_nt: TGCGCCAGCAGGTCAGATGGAAACACCATATATTTT; cdr3_aa: CASRSDGNTIYF
d_call: .; clone_size: .; j_call: TRBJ1-5; v_call: TRBV29-1; cdr3_nt: TGCAGCGTTGCTTCCCAGGGTCGAAATCAGCCCCAGCATTTT; cdr3_aa: CSVASQGRNQPQHF
d_call: TRBD2; clone_size: .; j_call: TRBJ2-1; v_call: TRBV20-1; cdr3_nt: TGCAGTGCCACTTCCGGGACTAGCGGGAGTGGTGAGCAGTTCTTC; cdr3_aa: CSATSGTSGSGEQFF
d_call: TRBD1; clone_size: .; j_call: TRBJ2-3; v_call: TRBV5-6; cdr3_nt: TGTGCCAGCAGCTACAGGACAGGAGGCACAGATACGCAGTATTTT; cdr3_aa: CASSYRTGGTDTQYF
d_call: .; clone_size: .; j_call: TRBJ2-7; v_call: TRBV5-5; cdr3_nt: TGTGCCAGCAGCTTGGGGACGGGCGAGCAGTACTTC; cdr3_aa: CASSLGTGEQYF
d_call: TRBD1; clone_size: .; j_call: TRBJ1-2; v_call: TRBV7-2; cdr3_nt: TGTGCCAGCAGCCGGTTGGGGACACAGGGGGCGTTGGATGGCTACACCTTC; cdr3_aa: CASSRLGTQGALDGYTF
d_call: .; clone_size: .; j_call: TRBJ2-3; v_call: TRBV5-4; cdr3_nt: TGTGCCAGCAGCTTGGGAGTAGAGCCTAGCACAGATACGCAGTATTTT; cdr3_aa: CASSLGVEPSTDTQYF
d_call: TRBD2; clone_size: .; j_call: TRBJ2-1; v_call: TRBV7-9; cdr3_nt: TGTGCCAGCAGTCTAGCGGGGGGGTCGGATGAGCAGTTCTTC; cdr3_aa: CASSLAGGSDEQFF
d_call: .; clone_size: .; j_call: TRBJ2-2; v_call: TRBV7-9; cdr3_nt: TGTGCCAGCAGCTTTCTTCAGGGATTTGCCGGGGAGCTGTTTTTT; cdr3_aa: CASSFLQGFAGELFF
d_call: .; clone_size: .; j_call: TRBJ2-7; v_call: TRBV30; cdr3_nt: TGTGCCTGGAGTCGGGGGGCTTACGAGCAGTACTTC; cdr3_aa: CAWSRGAYEQYF
d_call: .; clone_size: .; j_call: TRBJ2-1; v_call: TRBV19; cdr3_nt: TGTGCCAGTATGTCAGGGGTGGGGAATGAGCAGTTCTTC; cdr3_aa: CASMSGVGNEQFF
d_call: .; clone_size: .; j_call: TRBJ2-7; v_call: TRBV18; cdr3_nt: TGTGCCAGCTCACCACGAAAGGGTAACGAGCAGTACTTC; cdr3_aa: CASSPRKGNEQYF
d_call: .; clone_size: many; j_call: TRBJ1-2; v_call: TRBV25-1; cdr3_nt: TGTGCCAGCAGTGAAAACAGTGGCTACACCTTC; cdr3_aa: CASSENSGYTF
d_call: .; clone_size: .; j_call: TRBJ1-5; v_call: TRBV6-4; cdr3_nt: TGTGCCAGCAGTGACTCGAGCGATAGCAATCAGCCCCAGCATTTT; cdr3_aa: CASSDSSDSNQPQHF